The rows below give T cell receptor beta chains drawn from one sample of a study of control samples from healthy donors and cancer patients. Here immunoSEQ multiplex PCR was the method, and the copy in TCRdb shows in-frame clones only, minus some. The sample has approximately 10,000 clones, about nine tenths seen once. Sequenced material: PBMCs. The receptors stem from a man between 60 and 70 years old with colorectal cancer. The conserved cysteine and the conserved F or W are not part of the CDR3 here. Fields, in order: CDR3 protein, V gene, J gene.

ASSSQGYNQPQH	TRBV7-2	TRBJ1-5
ASSFAAGLNNSPLH	TRBV11-1	TRBJ1-6
ASSVRDRVNTDTQY	TRBV9	TRBJ2-3
ASSHRVSYEQY	TRBV18	TRBJ2-7
ATQGGGTEAF	TRBV6-6	TRBJ1-1
ATRRPDLNYGYT	TRBV15	TRBJ1-2
ASSLSGRTEAF	TRBV27	TRBJ1-1
ASSLEAGLNTEAF	TRBV7-6	TRBJ1-1
ASSQVRLQETQY	TRBV6-2/TRBV6-3	TRBJ2-5
ASSSMTGGGPNEQY	TRBV5-6	TRBJ2-7
ASREAGAADTQY	TRBV2	TRBJ2-3
ASSQDIGTEAF	TRBV4-3	TRBJ1-1
ASSPGTGGTEAF	TRBV6-4	TRBJ1-1
ASRTHTNAQPQH	TRBV28	TRBJ1-5
ASSLGRTGIQPQH	TRBV13	TRBJ1-5
ASSYQGWGTEAF	TRBV6-2/TRBV6-3	TRBJ1-1
ASSQGGGRNTIY	TRBV3-1/TRBV3-2	TRBJ1-3
ASSLEDTYEQY	TRBV5-4	TRBJ2-7
ASSKDYGHGYNEKLF	TRBV4-3	TRBJ1-4
ACRAGQNNSPLH	TRBV7-9	TRBJ1-6
ASRNQGQTSGNTIY	TRBV28	TRBJ1-3
ASSPDVNTGELF	TRBV7-3	TRBJ2-2
ASSLLGNSDSPLH	TRBV5-1	TRBJ1-6
ASSEAGPGDIQETQY	TRBV2	TRBJ2-5
SALPGTANYGYT	TRBV29-1	TRBJ1-2
ASSLVQGLRENIQY	TRBV5-6	TRBJ2-4
SVEDRGRNEKLF	TRBV29-1	TRBJ1-4
ASSLEWGGDRRNAF	TRBV5-1	TRBJ1-1
ASSQGLEPGLAAADTQY	TRBV4-3	TRBJ2-3
ASSLTSGGAHEQF	TRBV18	TRBJ2-1
ASSQEGTGQAPLH	TRBV4-3	TRBJ1-6
ASSLVVRGNYGYT	TRBV7-2	TRBJ1-2
ASSLGLLNEKLF	TRBV5-6	TRBJ1-4
ASSQAVGGVSRREQY	TRBV4-3	TRBJ2-7
ATGQARYTDTQY	TRBV10-1	TRBJ2-3
ASSTNRGVAQH	TRBV7-2	TRBJ1-5
ASSVGPGTQSYEQY	TRBV9	TRBJ2-7
ASSGWQEGANVLT	TRBV2	TRBJ2-6
ATSLGGASDTQY	TRBV24-1	TRBJ2-3
ASSLGQGSNQETQY	TRBV18	TRBJ2-5
ASSLRQGSNSPLH	TRBV6-6	TRBJ1-6
ASSPAGGYEGYT	TRBV18	TRBJ1-2
ASSSTASTNEKLF	TRBV7-9	TRBJ1-4
AANPKTGPTSSYEQY	TRBV19	TRBJ2-7
TTVGSDTEAF	TRBV29-1	TRBJ1-1
ASNSFREVPSTEAF	TRBV14	TRBJ1-1
ASSQRTSGGHEQY	TRBV4-2	TRBJ2-7
ASSYSVNDGYT	TRBV6-2/TRBV6-3	TRBJ1-2
ASSLGNYNEQF	TRBV7-3	TRBJ2-1
ASSLAPSGGSSPLH	TRBV7-9	TRBJ1-6
ASSFSGAGNTIY	TRBV28	TRBJ1-3